This T cell receptor (beta chain) was captured by sequencing in a study of CDR3 diversity in severe acne. TCRdb recomputed calls from the PCR reads with MiXCR, one row per CDR3 protein. The sample lists roughly 100,000 distinct CDR3 sequences; roughly 51% were seen once. Germline V gives CDR1 DFQATT, CDR2 SNEGSKA (reference sequence). The CDR3 extends over 16 amino acids. Trimming took 0 bases from V and 2 from J, leaving 17 bases between them. The source material was blood. The receptor was derived from a male donor with acne. The J gene is TRBJ2-7, the V gene TRBV20-1; the D gene could be TRBD1 or TRBD2 (6 bases each). The CDR3 DNA sequence: TGCAGTGCTAGAGATGACGTGAAGGGGGGTCCCTACGAGCAGTACTTC. Its translation: CSARDDVKGGPYEQYF.